This paragraph covers one T cell receptor (beta chain) sequence. This entry is derived from a study of Ad26.COV2.S vaccination and SARS-CoV-2 variants. The assay was immunoSEQ multiplex PCR, and TCRdb's table has in-frame clones only and misses some. The sample includes 250,000 or so clones, roughly 85% seen only once; the top ten take nearly 3%. Sample treatment: over 15 received Ad26.COV2.S at low or high dose, single or two shots; several received placebo; per-sample allocation not given. Specimen acquisition occurred on day 63 following the initial vaccine or placebo injection. V was pared by 0 bases and J by 4 bases, with 10 bases between. The CDR3 has 15 residues. Germline V gene lookup returns CDR1 LNHNV and CDR2 YYDKDF (reference sequence).

The TCR was taken from a person between 18 and 60 years old who received the Ad26.COV2.S COVID-19 vaccine or a placebo. This chain joins TRBV15 and TRBJ1-5; D might be TRBD1 (5 bases). Sequences were derived from peripheral blood, sampled in a trial of Ad26.COV2.S vaccine versus placebo. The CDR3: CATSRDRGVNQPQHF. In nucleotides, the CDR3 is TGTGCCACCAGCAGAGATCGAGGGGTAAATCAGCCCCAGCATTTT.